This T cell receptor beta chain was sequenced during a study of regulatory T cells in long-lasting Graves disease. Study outcomes and limitations: Fewer public clonotypes were shared by new patients (approximately 1,000) than by persistent patients (roughly 2,500). Persistent Graves' patients showed a TCR diversity that was lower than that of newly diagnosed ones.

At least ten counts were recorded for this clonotype. Antigen: not known. HTBI primers from iRepertoire and Arm-PCR of CDR3 regions yielded the TCR beta libraries. The authors' processing: The samples yielded fewer than 75 TRBV and some 15 TRBJ segments. Via MiXCR, TCRdb re-called the multiplex PCR reads, giving one row per CDR3 protein. TCRdb's processing, not the study's, gives the V and J calls here. Among around 400,000 distinct CDR3 sequences listed, roughly 20% were seen once. The time point is: persistent/refractory GD, antithyroid drugs over 5 years with positive TRAb. The TCR library was made from RNA extracted from PBMCs. This sequence was found in a woman aged 40 to 50 with Graves disease. The material sequenced was peripheral blood mononuclear cells (PBMCs), taken when the disease was refractory, from a patient treated with antithyroid drugs.

CDR3 amino acids: CASSLRSGDGYTF. CDR3 sequence (DNA): TGTGCCAGCAGCTTACGCAGTGGCGATGGCTACACCTTC. The chain uses TRBV7-9 and TRBJ1-2; the D is unclear. The germline gives CDR1 SEHNR, CDR2 FQNEAQ (reference sequence). The CDR3 totals 13 residues. Between the trimmed V and J ends, which lost 2 bases and 6 bases, there was a span of 10 bases.